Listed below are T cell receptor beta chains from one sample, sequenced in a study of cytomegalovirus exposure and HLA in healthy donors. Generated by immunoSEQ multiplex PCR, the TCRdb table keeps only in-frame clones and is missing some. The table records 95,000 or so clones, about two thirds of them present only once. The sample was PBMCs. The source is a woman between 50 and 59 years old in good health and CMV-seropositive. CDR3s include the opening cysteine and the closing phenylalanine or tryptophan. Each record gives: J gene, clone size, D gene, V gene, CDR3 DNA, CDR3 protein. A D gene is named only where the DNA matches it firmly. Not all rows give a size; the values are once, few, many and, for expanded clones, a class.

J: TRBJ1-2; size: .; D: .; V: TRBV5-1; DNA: TGCGCCAGCAGGGGGGGTGACTATGGCTACACCTTC; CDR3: CASRGGDYGYTF
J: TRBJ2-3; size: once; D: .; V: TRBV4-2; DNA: TGTGCCAGCAGCCAGTCTGGCGGAATCACAGATACGCAGTATTTT; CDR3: CASSQSGGITDTQYF
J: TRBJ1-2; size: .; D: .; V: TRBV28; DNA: TGTGCCAGCAGCTCCACAGTCCTCTATGGCTACACCTTC; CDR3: CASSSTVLYGYTF
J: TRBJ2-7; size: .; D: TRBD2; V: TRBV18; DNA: TGTGCCAGCTCCCCGTCGAGGCGGGAGGCTACCTACGAGCAGTACTTC; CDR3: CASSPSRREATYEQYF
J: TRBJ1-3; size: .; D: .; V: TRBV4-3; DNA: TGCGCCAGCAGCCAAGGAGGTCCTGGAAACACCATATATTTT; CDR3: CASSQGGPGNTIYF
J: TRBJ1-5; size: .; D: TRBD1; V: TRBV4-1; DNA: TGCGCCAGCAGCCGCGCCGGGACAGGGTACGATCAGCCCCAGCATTTT; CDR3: CASSRAGTGYDQPQHF
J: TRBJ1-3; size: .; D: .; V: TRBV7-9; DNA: TGTGCCAGCAGTCCTTTAGGGGGGGCTGGAAACACCATATATTTT; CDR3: CASSPLGGAGNTIYF
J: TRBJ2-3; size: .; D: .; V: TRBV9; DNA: TGTGCCAGCAGCGGGGGCTCCTGGACAGATACGCAGTATTTT; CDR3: CASSGGSWTDTQYF
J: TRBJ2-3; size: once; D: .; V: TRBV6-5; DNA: TGTGCCAGCAGTTACTTGGGAGCGTTGTCAGATACGCAGTATTTT; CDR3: CASSYLGALSDTQYF
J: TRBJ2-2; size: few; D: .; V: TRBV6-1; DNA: TGTGCCAGCAGTGAAGCTGGGAGGAACACCGGGGAGCTGTTTTTT; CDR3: CASSEAGRNTGELFF
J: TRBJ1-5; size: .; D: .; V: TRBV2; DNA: TGTGCCAGCAGTGAAATCCCTCAGGGCAATCAGCCCCAGCATTTT; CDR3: CASSEIPQGNQPQHF
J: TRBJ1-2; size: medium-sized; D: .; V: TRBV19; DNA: TGTGCCAGTAGTTGGGACAATGGCTACACCTTC; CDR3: CASSWDNGYTF
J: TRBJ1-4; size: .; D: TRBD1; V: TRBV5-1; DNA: TGCGCCAGCAGCGTGGGGACAGGGGGCACTAATGAAAAACTGTTTTTT; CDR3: CASSVGTGGTNEKLFF
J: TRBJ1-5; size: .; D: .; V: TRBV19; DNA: TGTGCCAGTAGGCCACAGGTTCCTAATCAGCCCCAGCATTTT; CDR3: CASRPQVPNQPQHF
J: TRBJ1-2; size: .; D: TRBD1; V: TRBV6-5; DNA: TGTGCCAGCAGTCGAGGACAGGGATCATGGTATGGCTACACCTTC; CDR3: CASSRGQGSWYGYTF
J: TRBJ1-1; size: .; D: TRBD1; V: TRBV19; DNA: TGTGCCAGTAGTACCGGGACAGGGGTGAACACTGAAGCTTTCTTT; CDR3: CASSTGTGVNTEAFF
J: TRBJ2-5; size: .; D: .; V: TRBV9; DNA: TGTGCCACCCATCGCGTGGGTATCGGGGAGACCCAGTACTTC; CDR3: CATHRVGIGETQYF
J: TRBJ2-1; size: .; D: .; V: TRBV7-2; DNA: TGTGCCAGCAGCTTTAGCACCGCCTACAATGAGCAGTTCTTC; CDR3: CASSFSTAYNEQFF
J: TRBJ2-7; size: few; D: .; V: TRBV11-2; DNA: TGTGCCAGCAGCTTAGAGCAGAACGAGCAGTACTTC; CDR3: CASSLEQNEQYF
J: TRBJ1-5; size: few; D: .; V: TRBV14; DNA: TGTGCCAGCAGCCAAGAAAAGGGAGCCCGCAATTGCAATCAGCCCCAGCATTTT; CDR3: CASSQEKGARNCNQPQHF
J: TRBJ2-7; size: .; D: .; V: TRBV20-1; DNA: TGCAGTGCCTCAGGGGTCGAGCAGTACTTC; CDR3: CSASGVEQYF
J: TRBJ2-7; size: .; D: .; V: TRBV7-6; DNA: TGTGCCAGCAGCCCACCCCCGGGGAGGGGGATGGGTGAGCAGTACTTC; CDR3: CASSPPPGRGMGEQYF
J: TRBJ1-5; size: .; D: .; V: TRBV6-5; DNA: TGTGCCAGCAGTTACTCATTCCAGTCCAATCAGCCCCAGCATTTT; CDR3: CASSYSFQSNQPQHF
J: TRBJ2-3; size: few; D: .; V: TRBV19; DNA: TGTGCCAGTAGTCCCGGGACTAGCACAGATACGCAGTATTTT; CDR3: CASSPGTSTDTQYF
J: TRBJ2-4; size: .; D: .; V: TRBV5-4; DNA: TGTGCCAGCAGCCCGGGTGGCCAAAACGTCATTCAGTACTTC; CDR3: CASSPGGQNVIQYF
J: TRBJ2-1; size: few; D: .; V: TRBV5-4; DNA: TGTGCCAGCAGCTTGGTCGGCGAGGCGGGCAATGAGCAGTTCTTC; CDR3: CASSLVGEAGNEQFF
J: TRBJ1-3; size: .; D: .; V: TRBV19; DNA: TGTGCCAGTAGTATCATCCCCGGTGGAAACACCATATATTTT; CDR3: CASSIIPGGNTIYF
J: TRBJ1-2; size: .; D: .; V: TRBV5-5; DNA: TGTGCCAGCGGCCCCCCAGGAAACTATGGCTACACCTTC; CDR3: CASGPPGNYGYTF
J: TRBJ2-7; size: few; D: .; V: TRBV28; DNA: TGTGCCAGCGAGGGGGGGGACAGGTCAACCTACGAGCAGTACTTC; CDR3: CASEGGDRSTYEQYF
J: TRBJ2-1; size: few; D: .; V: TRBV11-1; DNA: TGTGCCAGCAGCCGTCAACAGGGTGTCACCTACAATGAGCAGTTCTTC; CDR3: CASSRQQGVTYNEQFF
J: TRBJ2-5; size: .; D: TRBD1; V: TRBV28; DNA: TGTGCCAGCAGTTTAAGGGGACAGGGGGCTTCAGAGACCCAGTACTTC; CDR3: CASSLRGQGASETQYF
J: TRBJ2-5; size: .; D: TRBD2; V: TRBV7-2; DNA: TGTGCCAGCAGCCCTTTAGCGGGAGGGCCTCGAGAGACCCAGTACTTC; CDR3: CASSPLAGGPRETQYF
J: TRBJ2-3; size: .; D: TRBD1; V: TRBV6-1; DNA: TGTGCCAGCAGTGTGACCACAGGGGGCGCGGGCACAGATACGCAGTATTTT; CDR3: CASSVTTGGAGTDTQYF
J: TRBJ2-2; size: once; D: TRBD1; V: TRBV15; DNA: TGTGCCACCAGCAGGACAGGGGAGACCGGGGAGCTGTTTTTT; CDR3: CATSRTGETGELFF
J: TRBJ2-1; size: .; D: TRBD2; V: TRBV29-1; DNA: TGCAGCGTCGGACTAGCGGGAAACAATGAGCAGTTCTTC; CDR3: CSVGLAGNNEQFF
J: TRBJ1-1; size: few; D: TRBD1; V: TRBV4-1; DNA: TGCGCCAGCAGCCAGGCGGACAGGGGGCGCGAAGCTTTCTTT; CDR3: CASSQADRGREAFF
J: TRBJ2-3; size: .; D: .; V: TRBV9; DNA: TGTGCCAGCAGCCTCACGTGGGCCCTCACAGATACGCAGTATTTT; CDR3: CASSLTWALTDTQYF
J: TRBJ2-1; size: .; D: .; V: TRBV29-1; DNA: TGCAGCGGGGCCCTGGATCCGCTAGGAGGGCAGTTCTTC; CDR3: CSGALDPLGGQFF
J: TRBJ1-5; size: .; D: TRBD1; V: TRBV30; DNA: TGTGCCTGGAGTTCCGGGACAGGGAGTCAGCCCCAGCATTTT; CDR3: CAWSSGTGSQPQHF
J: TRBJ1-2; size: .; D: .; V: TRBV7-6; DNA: TGTGCCAGCAGCCCTAATGTGGGGGCGACCTATGGCTACACCTTC; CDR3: CASSPNVGATYGYTF
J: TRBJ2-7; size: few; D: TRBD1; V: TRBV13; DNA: TGTGCCAGCAGCTTAGAGAGGACAGGACTTAACTACGAGCAGTACTTC; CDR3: CASSLERTGLNYEQYF
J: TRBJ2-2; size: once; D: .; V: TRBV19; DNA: TGTGCCAGTAGCAGCGGCGGCGGAACCGGGGAGCTGTTTTTT; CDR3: CASSSGGGTGELFF
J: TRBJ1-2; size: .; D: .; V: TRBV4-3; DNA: TGCGCCAGCAGCCAAGATCCGACAGCCCAACCCTCTTCGTTC; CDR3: CASSQDPTAQPSSF
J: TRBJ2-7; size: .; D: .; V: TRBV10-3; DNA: TGTGCCATCAGTGAACGGGAGTCCTACGAGCAGTACTTC; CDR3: CAISERESYEQYF
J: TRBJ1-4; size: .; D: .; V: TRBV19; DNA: TGTGCCAGTAGTAAAACAGGAGAGGCAACTAATGAAAAACTGTTTTTT; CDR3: CASSKTGEATNEKLFF
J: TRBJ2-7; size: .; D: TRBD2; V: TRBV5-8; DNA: TGTGCCAGCAGCTTGGCCAGAGTGGGGCGGGAGGCTTACGAGCAGTACTTC; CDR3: CASSLARVGREAYEQYF